One and the same sample provided the 32 T cell receptor beta chains below, sequenced in a study of shared clonotypes between healthy human individuals. The naive CD8 subset, CD45RO-negative cells positively selected for CCR7, excluded terminally differentiated effector memory CD45RA+ cells. The protocol was immunoSEQ multiplex PCR, while the TCRdb copy is restricted to in-frame clones and leaves out a portion. The sample includes about 2.1 million clones, about 93% of them seen just once. Sequenced material: naive CD8+ T cells from PBMCs. The origin of the receptors is a man aged 18 to 29 in good health. Some clones in this sample may be carry-over from other donors' samples.

The chain couples TRBV5-5 to TRBJ2-1; D gene uncertain. Deletions cut 4 bases from V and 8 bases from J, with 16 bases between. This CDR3 spans 14 amino acids. Germline-derived CDR1 and CDR2 are SGHKS and YYEKEE (reference sequence). DNA for the CDR3: TGTGCCAGCAGCACCACCGGGCCTGGAGATGAGCAGTTCTTC. Amino acid sequence: CASSTTGPGDEQFF.

The rearrangement links TRBV6-1 to TRBJ1-3; D unresolved. The germline V and J ends were trimmed by 2 bases and 2 bases, with 10 bases remaining between them. From germline, CDR1 is MNHNS and CDR2 SASEGT. This CDR3 spans 15 amino acids. CDR3 DNA: TGTGCCAGCAGTGAAACGGGGTTAGCTGGAAACACCATATATTTT. This gives the protein CASSETGLAGNTIYF.

The chain joins TRBV14 to TRBJ2-3; D remains ambiguous. The V gene's germline CDR1 is SGHDN and CDR2 FVKESK. The V end lost 2 bases, the J end lost 2 bases, and 11 bases lay between the germline ends. The CDR3 sequence is 15 residues long. Written as DNA, the CDR3 is TGTGCCAGCAGCCAATTAAATTGGGCCACAGATACGCAGTATTTT. Translation: CASSQLNWATDTQYF.

The chain combines TRBV10-3 with TRBJ2-2; TRBD2 matches 9 bases. Germline-derived CDR1 and CDR2 are ENHRY and SYGVKD. Germline trimming cut 10 bases from V and 2 bases from J; bases unmatched to any gene: 8. This CDR3 comprises 15 residues. The DNA for the CDR3 is TGTGCCACTTCCCAGACTAGCGGTAACACCGGGGAGCTGTTTTTT. Residues: CATSQTSGNTGELFF.

The V gene is TRBV27, the J gene TRBJ1-4, with D possibly being TRBD1 (6 bases). The CDR3 length is 14 residues. The germline gives CDR1 MNHEY, CDR2 SMNVEV (reference sequence). V shed 0 bases and J shed 11 bases, with 13 bases lying between them. The CDR3, as DNA: TGTGCCAGCAGTTTATCCCCCTTTACAGGGAAACTGTTTTTT. This gives the protein CASSLSPFTGKLFF.

The chain uses TRBV28 and TRBJ2-7; 7 positions agree with TRBD2. After removal of 5 bases from V and 12 bases from J, the junction contained 16 bases not matched to a gene. This CDR3 spans 14 amino acids. Germline CDR1 is MDHEN and CDR2 is SYDVKM. The CDR3 reads CASSSRLAVPAGYF. Here the CDR3 DNA reads TGTGCCAGCAGTAGTAGGCTAGCGGTCCCCGCGGGGTACTTC.

The chain links TRBV19 to TRBJ2-4; unclear D gene. Germline V gives CDR1 LNHDA, CDR2 SQIVND (reference sequence). Trimming removed 5 bases at V and 2 bases at J, with 16 bases between. The CDR3 has 16 residues. Here the CDR3 reads CASSLTLLDPKNIQYF. DNA for the CDR3: TGTGCCAGTAGTCTTACCCTCCTTGATCCCAAAAACATTCAGTACTTC.

The J gene is TRBJ2-3, the V gene TRBV5-6; D may be TRBD1 or TRBD2 (5 bases each). The V and J ends lost 7 bases and 0 bases respectively, with 12 bases between them. Germline-derived CDR1 and CDR2 are SGHDT and YYEEEE. The CDR3 extends over 14 amino acids. This chain's CDR3 is CASGDEGSTDTQYF. CDR3 coding DNA: TGTGCCAGCGGGGACGAGGGAAGCACAGATACGCAGTATTTT.

The chain combines TRBV5-5 with TRBJ2-7, with a possible D match to TRBD1 (6 bases). V was trimmed by 4 bases and J by 5 bases, leaving 13 bases between them. Germline CDR1 reads SGHKS; CDR2 reads YYEKEE (reference sequence). This CDR3 has 13 residues. Written as DNA, the CDR3 is TGTGCCAGCAGCCCACGACAGGTCCACGAGCAGTACTTC. Translation gives CASSPRQVHEQYF.

The gene calls are TRBV28 and TRBJ2-2; D gene ambiguous. The V gene lost 7 bases and the J gene lost 0 bases, with 15 bases spanning the gap. Germline assignment: CDR1 MDHEN and CDR2 SYDVKM. This CDR3 is 16 amino acids long. The CDR3 reads CASTSSDEANTGELFF. The CDR3 nucleotides are TGTGCCAGCACCTCCAGTGATGAGGCGAACACCGGGGAGCTGTTTTTT.

This rearrangement joins TRBV19 to TRBJ2-1; tentatively, D is TRBD1 or TRBD2 (5 bases each). V was pared by 6 bases and J by 0 bases, with 21 bases between. Germline loops: CDR1 LNHDA, CDR2 SQIVND (reference sequence). The CDR3 covers 18 residues. The CDR3 DNA reads as TGTGCCAGTAGGACTAATCACCGGGACGGCAGCTCCTACAATGAGCAGTTCTTC. The encoded protein is CASRTNHRDGSSYNEQFF. Supplemented by reference TRBV19 and TRBJ2-1, the full variable domain reads DGGITQSPKYLFRKEGQNVTLSCEQNLNHDAMYWYRQDPGQGLRLIYYSQIVNDFQKGDIAEGYSVSREKKESFPLTVTSAQKNPTAFYLCASRTNHRDGSSYNEQFFGPGTRLTVL.

J is TRBJ1-1 and V is TRBV6-6; no reliable D call. Trimming took off 6 bases at V and 2 bases at J, with 7 bases between the two ends. There are 12 residues in the CDR3. Germline loops: CDR1 MNHNY, CDR2 SVGAGI (reference sequence). The CDR3 region has the DNA TGTGCCAGCAGGATTTACAACACTGAAGCTTTCTTT. It specifies CASRIYNTEAFF.

The chain has TRBV5-1 and TRBJ2-7; TRBD1 matches at 7 bases. The CDR3 is 16 amino acids. V lost 2 bases to trimming and J lost 6 bases; unmatched junction nucleotides: 14. Germline CDR1 and CDR2: SGHRS and YFSETQ. This CDR3 reads CASSFSLDRVWGEQYF. The CDR3 DNA sequence: TGCGCCAGCAGCTTTTCACTCGACAGGGTGTGGGGCGAGCAGTACTTC.

The V call is TRBV7-6, the J call TRBJ1-2; TRBD1 might be the D (5 bases). Germline CDR1 SGHVS, CDR2 FNYEAQ. V was cut by 5 bases and J by 5 bases, with 9 bases left in between. This CDR3 comprises 12 residues. The CDR3 DNA is TGTGCCAGCAGCGACAGATTTTATGGCTACACCTTC. Its protein is CASSDRFYGYTF.

V usage is TRBV5-4 and J usage is TRBJ2-7; D is possibly TRBD1 or TRBD2 (5 bases each). Trimming left V 3 bases short and J 6 bases short, with 16 bases between. The CDR3 has 14 amino acids. Per germline, CDR1 SGHNT and CDR2 YYREEE (reference sequence). For the CDR3, the DNA is TGTGCCAGCAGCTGGGGGACGAGGGAATCCGAGCAGTACTTC. Translation: CASSWGTRESEQYF.

The V call is TRBV6-5, the J call TRBJ1-1; D is perhaps TRBD1 (5 bases). Germline CDR1 and CDR2: MNHEY and SVGAGI. This CDR3 spans 11 amino acids. Here the CDR3 reads CASGPGTEAFF. In DNA, the CDR3 is TGTGCGTCAGGGCCCGGCACTGAAGCTTTCTTT.

The chain carries TRBV5-8 and TRBJ2-5; 7 nucleotides agree with TRBD2. The germline CDR1 and CDR2 sequences are SGHTS and YDEGEE. CDR3 size: 15 residues. The V and J ends lost 2 bases and 4 bases, in that order; junction bases with no gene match: 8. The CDR3, as DNA: TGTGCCAGCAGCTTCCTCCGGGACTACGGAGAGACCCAGTACTTC. It codes for CASSFLRDYGETQYF.

Worth noting for this clone: Other DNA sequences in the same sample also yield this CDR3. This chain joins TRBV5-6 and TRBJ1-1; D uncertain. This CDR3 is built from 11 residues. The germline V gene has CDR1 SGHDT and CDR2 YYEEEE. V was clipped by 4 bases and J by 7 bases, with 8 bases between them. DNA of the CDR3: TGTGCCAGCAGCCTTGGAAGTGAAGCTTTCTTT. Translating it yields CASSLGSEAFF. Together with reference TRBV5-6 and TRBJ1-1, the CDR3 gives the full variable domain: DAGVTQSPTHLIKTRGQQVTLRCSPKSGHDTVSWYQQALGQGPQFIFQYYEEEERQRGNFPDRFSGHQFPNYSSELNVNALLLGDSALYLCASSLGSEAFFGQGTRLTVV.

The genes are TRBV7-3 and TRBJ2-1; D unresolved. The CDR3 has 16 residues. Between the trimmed V and J ends, which lost 4 bases and 1 base, there was a span of 14 bases. Germline CDR1 SGHTA, CDR2 FQGTGA. The CDR3 bases are TGTGCCAGCAGCTGGGGTTTTGAGGTTTCCTACAATGAGCAGTTCTTC. Amino acids: CASSWGFEVSYNEQFF. Together with reference TRBV7-3 and TRBJ2-1, the CDR3 gives the full variable domain: GAGVSQTPSNKVTEKGKYVELRCDPISGHTALYWYRQSLGQGPEFLIYFQGTGAADDSGLPNDRFFAVRPEGSVSTLKIQRTERGDSAVYLCASSWGFEVSYNEQFFGPGTRLTVL.

The chain carries TRBV28 and TRBJ2-2; D is possibly TRBD1 (6 bases). The V end was cut by 8 bases, the J end by 4 bases, with 17 bases between. Per germline, CDR1 MDHEN and CDR2 SYDVKM. The CDR3 loop spans 15 amino acids. CDR3: CASRAGTSSTGELFF. For the CDR3, the DNA is TGTGCCAGCCGGGCCGGGACATCCTCCACCGGGGAGCTGTTTTTT.

This chain uses TRBV29-1 with TRBJ2-1, with 7 bases aligning to TRBD1. Germline values: CDR1 SQVTM, CDR2 ANQGSEA. The J segment lost 14 bases and the V segment lost 7 bases, leaving 11 bases of the junction unmatched. This CDR3 region has 11 residues. The CDR3 is CSGIQGFEKFF. CDR3 nucleotide sequence: TGCAGCGGTATACAGGGGTTCGAGAAGTTCTTC.

This clone was seen just once. The V and J genes are TRBV10-2 and TRBJ2-7, with 11 bases identical to TRBD2. Losses at the gene ends were 4 bases for V and 7 bases for J; bases not matched to a gene: 0. This CDR3 region has 12 residues. Per the germline V gene, CDR1 is WSHSY and CDR2 is SAAADI. CDR3 sequence: CASSGLAGEQYF. The CDR3 DNA reads as TGCGCCAGCAGTGGACTAGCGGGGGAGCAGTACTTC.

This chain joins TRBV9 and TRBJ2-5, with D possibly TRBD1 on 6 matching bases. This CDR3 contains 16 residues. Looked up from germline, CDR1 is SGDLS and CDR2 is YYNGEE. Deletions cut 4 bases from V and 1 base from J, with 17 bases between. Here the CDR3 DNA reads TGTGCCAGCAGCAACCATCCTTTGGACAGCCAAGAGACCCAGTACTTC. Translating gives CASSNHPLDSQETQYF.

This chain uses TRBV27 with TRBJ2-1; D might be TRBD1 (5 bases). Germline CDR1 reads MNHEY; CDR2 reads SMNVEV (reference sequence). The germline V and J ends were trimmed by 8 bases and 7 bases, with 12 bases remaining between them. The CDR3 runs 12 residues. CDR3 sequence: CASRQKGNEQFF. CDR3 in DNA: TGTGCCAGCCGACAAAAGGGGAATGAGCAGTTCTTC.

The V gene is TRBV29-1, the J gene TRBJ1-3, with 9 bases fitting TRBD1. J gave up 1 base and V 1 base, and 8 bases lay outside the gene matches. The V gene's germline CDR1 is SQVTM and CDR2 ANQGSEA. The CDR3 is made up of 17 amino acids. Written as DNA, the CDR3 is TGCAGCGTTGAAGTTATAACCGGGACAGGGTCTGGAAACACCATATATTTT. It codes for CSVEVITGTGSGNTIYF.

The gene calls are TRBV19 and TRBJ2-1, with a possible D match to TRBD1 (6 bases). Trimming took off 2 bases at V and 4 bases at J, with 12 bases between the two ends. The CDR3 covers 15 residues. Germline V gene sequence: CDR1 LNHDA, CDR2 SQIVND (reference sequence). CDR3 sequence reads: CASSIKQGSYNEQFF. The CDR3 coding sequence is TGTGCCAGTAGTATAAAACAGGGTTCTTACAATGAGCAGTTCTTC. Full variable domain (rest looked up from reference TRBV19 and TRBJ2-1): DGGITQSPKYLFRKEGQNVTLSCEQNLNHDAMYWYRQDPGQGLRLIYYSQIVNDFQKGDIAEGYSVSREKKESFPLTVTSAQKNPTAFYLCASSIKQGSYNEQFFGPGTRLTVL.

V gene TRBV27 combines with J gene TRBJ2-2, with D perhaps matching TRBD1 (6 bases). In germline, CDR1 is MNHEY, CDR2 SMNVEV (reference sequence). This CDR3 is 16 amino acids long. V lost 0 bases to trimming and J lost 7 bases, with 15 bases between them. The CDR3 DNA sequence: TGTGCCAGCAGTTTATCGGCAGGGGCCGCAGTCGGGGAGCTGTTTTTT. This encodes CASSLSAGAAVGELFF.

The table lists this clone with a count of one. The CDR3 here is CASSLGPGTGPTYEQYF. The DNA of the CDR3 is TGTGCCAGCAGTTTAGGCCCGGGGACAGGGCCCACCTACGAGCAGTACTTC. The chain links TRBV27 to TRBJ2-7; 9 bases match TRBD1. Trimming took 2 bases from V and 2 from J; bases not matched to a gene: 10. The CDR3 extends over 17 amino acids. The germline gives CDR1 MNHEY, CDR2 SMNVEV (reference sequence).

V and J are TRBV9 and TRBJ2-7, with 9 positions matching TRBD1. The CDR3 contains 19 residues. Germline V lookup: CDR1 SGDLS, CDR2 YYNGEE. The V segment lost 4 bases and the J segment 0 bases; nucleotides outside the gene matches: 17. The CDR3 sequence is CASSTTGDRVPSNSYEQYF. CDR3 nucleotide sequence: TGTGCCAGCAGCACCACCGGGGACAGGGTACCATCAAACTCCTACGAGCAGTACTTC.

This clone was recorded only once. V and J are TRBV4-1 and TRBJ2-5, with TRBD2 matching 9 bases. The CDR3 totals 14 residues. V shed 4 bases and J 4 bases; nucleotides not matched to a gene: 4. Per germline, CDR1 MGHRA and CDR2 YSYEKL. CDR3 amino acids: CASSPMTSGETQYF. CDR3 nucleotides: TGCGCCAGCAGCCCGATGACTAGCGGAGAGACCCAGTACTTC.

The rearrangement joins TRBV5-1 to TRBJ2-1; D not certain. The CDR3 consists of 11 residues. Germline values: CDR1 SGHRS, CDR2 YFSETQ. Trimming removed 3 bases at V and 10 bases at J, with 8 bases between. The CDR3 sequence is CASSSAAEQFF. The CDR3 DNA reads as TGCGCCAGCAGCTCGGCGGCGGAGCAGTTCTTC.

V gene TRBV10-2 combines with J gene TRBJ1-1; 7 bases agree with TRBD1. V shed 6 bases and J 1 base; nucleotides not matched to a gene: 5. The germline V gene encodes CDR1 WSHSY and CDR2 SAAADI. The length of the CDR3 is 14 residues. CDR3 residues: CASRDRVANTEAFF. The CDR3 DNA follows: TGCGCCAGCAGAGACAGGGTGGCGAACACTGAAGCTTTCTTT.